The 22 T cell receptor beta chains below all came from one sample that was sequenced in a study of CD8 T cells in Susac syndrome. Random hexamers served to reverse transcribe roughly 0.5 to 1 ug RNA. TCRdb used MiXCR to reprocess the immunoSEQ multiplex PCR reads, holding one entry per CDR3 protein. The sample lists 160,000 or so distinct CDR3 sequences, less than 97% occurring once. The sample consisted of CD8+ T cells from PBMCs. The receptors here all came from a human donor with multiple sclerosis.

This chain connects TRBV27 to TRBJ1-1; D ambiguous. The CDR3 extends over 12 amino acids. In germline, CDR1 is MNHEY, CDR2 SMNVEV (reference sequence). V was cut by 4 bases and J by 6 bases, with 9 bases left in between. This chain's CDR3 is CASSSWTAEAFF. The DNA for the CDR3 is TGTGCCAGCAGTTCTTGGACGGCTGAAGCTTTCTTT.

CDR3 in DNA: TGCGCCAGCAGCCAAGGAACTCCCATGGAGCAGTACTTC. Translating gives CASSQGTPMEQYF. The chain links TRBV4-1 to TRBJ2-7; D remains ambiguous. Germline V CDR1 and CDR2: MGHRA, YSYEKL. The CDR3 length is 13 residues. V gave up 1 base and J gave up 7 bases, with 11 bases separating them.

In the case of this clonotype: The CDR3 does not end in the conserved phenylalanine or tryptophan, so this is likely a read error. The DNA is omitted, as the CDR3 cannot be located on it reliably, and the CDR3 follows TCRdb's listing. CDR3 in amino acids: CSARDELAGTQGI. The chain uses TRBV20-1 and TRBJ2-1; the table's D call TRBD2 went unverified against the DNA. Germline V gene data show CDR1 as DFQATT and CDR2 as SNEGSKA (reference sequence). The CDR3 has 13 residues if both end residues are counted.

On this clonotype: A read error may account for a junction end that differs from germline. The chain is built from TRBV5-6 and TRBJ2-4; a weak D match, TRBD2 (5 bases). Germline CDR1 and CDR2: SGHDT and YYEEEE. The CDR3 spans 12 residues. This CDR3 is CASSLARGLLDF. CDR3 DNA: TGTGCCAGCAGCTTGGCAAGAGGGCTTTTGGACTTC.

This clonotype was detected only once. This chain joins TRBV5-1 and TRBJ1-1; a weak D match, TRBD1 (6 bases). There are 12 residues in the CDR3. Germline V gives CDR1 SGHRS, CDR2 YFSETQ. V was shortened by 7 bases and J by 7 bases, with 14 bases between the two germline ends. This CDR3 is CASSGGQIEAFF. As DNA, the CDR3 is TGCGCCAGCTCGGGGGGGCAAATTGAAGCTTTCTTT.

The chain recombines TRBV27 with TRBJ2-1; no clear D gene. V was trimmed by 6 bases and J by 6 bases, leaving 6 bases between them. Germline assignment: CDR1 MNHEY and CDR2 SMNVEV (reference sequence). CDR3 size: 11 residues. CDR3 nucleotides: TGTGCCAGCAGGGGTCTCAATGAGCAGTTCTTC. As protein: CASRGLNEQFF.

The DNA for the CDR3 is TGTGCCTGGAAGAAGGGGATTAATTCACCCCTCCACTTT. As protein: CAWKKGINSPLHF. The gene calls are TRBV30 and TRBJ1-6; the D gene is possibly TRBD1 (5 bases). CDR3 length: 13 amino acids. V was cut by 4 bases and J by 6 bases, with 10 bases left in between. Germline CDR1 and CDR2: GTSNPN and SVGIG (reference sequence).

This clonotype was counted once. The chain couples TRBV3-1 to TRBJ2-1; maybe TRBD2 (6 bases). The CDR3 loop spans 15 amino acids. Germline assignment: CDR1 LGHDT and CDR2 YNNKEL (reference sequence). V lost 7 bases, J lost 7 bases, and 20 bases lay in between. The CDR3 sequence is CASTRGGATGNEQFF. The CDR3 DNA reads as TGTGCCAGCACCCGGGGCGGGGCCACTGGGAATGAGCAGTTCTTC.

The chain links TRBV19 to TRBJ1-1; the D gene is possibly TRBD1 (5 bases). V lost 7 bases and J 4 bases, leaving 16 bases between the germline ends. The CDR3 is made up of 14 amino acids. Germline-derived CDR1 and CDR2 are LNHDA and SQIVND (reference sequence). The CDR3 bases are TGTGCCAGTAATGTCGTGGGGGTCCGCACTGAAGCTTTCTTT. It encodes CASNVVGVRTEAFF.

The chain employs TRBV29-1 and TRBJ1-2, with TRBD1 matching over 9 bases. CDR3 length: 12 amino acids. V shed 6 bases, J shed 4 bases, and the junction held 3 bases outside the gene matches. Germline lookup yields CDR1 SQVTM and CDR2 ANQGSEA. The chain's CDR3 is CSVRGQGYGYTF. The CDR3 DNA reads TGCAGCGTACGGGGACAGGGCTATGGCTACACCTTC.

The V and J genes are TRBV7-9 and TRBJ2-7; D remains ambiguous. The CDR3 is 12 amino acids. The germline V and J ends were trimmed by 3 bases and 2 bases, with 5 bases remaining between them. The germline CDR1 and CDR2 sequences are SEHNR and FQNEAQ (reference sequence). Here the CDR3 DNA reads TGTGCCAGCAGCTTGCATCCCTACGAGCAGTACTTC. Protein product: CASSLHPYEQYF.

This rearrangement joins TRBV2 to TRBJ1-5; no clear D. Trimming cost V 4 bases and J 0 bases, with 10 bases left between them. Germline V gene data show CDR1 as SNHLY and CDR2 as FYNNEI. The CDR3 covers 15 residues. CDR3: CASSGFVDSNQPQHF. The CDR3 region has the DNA TGTGCCAGCAGTGGGTTTGTTGATAGCAATCAGCCCCAGCATTTT.

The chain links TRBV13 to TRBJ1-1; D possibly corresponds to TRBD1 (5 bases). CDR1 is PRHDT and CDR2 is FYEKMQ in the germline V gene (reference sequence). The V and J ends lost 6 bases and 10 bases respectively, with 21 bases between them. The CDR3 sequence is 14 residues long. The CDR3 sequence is CASRGPLQGLGAFF. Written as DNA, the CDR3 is TGTGCCAGCAGGGGACCACTTCAGGGTCTGGGAGCTTTCTTT. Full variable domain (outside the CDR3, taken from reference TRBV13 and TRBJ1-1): AAGVIQSPRHLIKEKRETATLKCYPIPRHDTVYWYQQGPGQDPQFLISFYEKMQSDKGSIPDRFSAQQFSDYHSELNMSSLELGDSALYFCASRGPLQGLGAFFGQGTRLTVV.

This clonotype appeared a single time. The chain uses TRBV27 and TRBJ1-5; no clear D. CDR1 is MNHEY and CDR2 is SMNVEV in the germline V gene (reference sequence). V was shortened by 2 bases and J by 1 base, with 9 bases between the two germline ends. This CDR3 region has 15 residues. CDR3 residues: CASSLEAESNQPQHF. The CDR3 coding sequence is TGTGCCAGCAGTTTAGAGGCGGAGAGCAATCAGCCCCAGCATTTT.

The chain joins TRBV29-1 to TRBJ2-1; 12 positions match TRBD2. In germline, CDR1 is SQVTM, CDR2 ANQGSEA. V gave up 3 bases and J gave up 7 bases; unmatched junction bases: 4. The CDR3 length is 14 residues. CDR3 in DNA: TGCAGCGTTGAGGGCCTAGCGGGGGGGAATGAGCAGTTCTTC. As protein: CSVEGLAGGNEQFF.

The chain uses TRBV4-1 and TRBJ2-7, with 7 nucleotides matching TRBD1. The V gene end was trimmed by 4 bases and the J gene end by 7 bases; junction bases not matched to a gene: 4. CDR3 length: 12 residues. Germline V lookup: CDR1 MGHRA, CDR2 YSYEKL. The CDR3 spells CASSPGTAEQYF. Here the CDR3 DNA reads TGCGCCAGCAGCCCCGGGACAGCTGAGCAGTACTTC.

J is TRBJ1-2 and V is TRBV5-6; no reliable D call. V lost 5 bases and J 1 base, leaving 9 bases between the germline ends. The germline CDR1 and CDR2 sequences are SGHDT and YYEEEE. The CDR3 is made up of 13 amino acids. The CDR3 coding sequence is TGTGCCAGCAGTGCTGACATTAACTATGGCTACACCTTC. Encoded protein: CASSADINYGYTF.

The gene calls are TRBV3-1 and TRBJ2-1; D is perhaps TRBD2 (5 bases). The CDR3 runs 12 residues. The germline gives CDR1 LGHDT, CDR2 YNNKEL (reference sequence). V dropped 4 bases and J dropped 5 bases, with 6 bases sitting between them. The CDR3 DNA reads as TGTGCCAGCAGCCCCGGGGACAATGAGCAGTTCTTC. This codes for CASSPGDNEQFF.

CDR3 sequence reads: CASSLDRGPWPQHF. CDR3 nucleotide sequence: TGTGCCAGCAGCTTAGATCGGGGCCCTTGGCCCCAGCATTTT. The chain combines TRBV7-6 with TRBJ1-5; weak D call: TRBD1 (5 bases). The CDR3 is made up of 14 amino acids. Looked up from germline, CDR1 is SGHVS and CDR2 is FNYEAQ. Trimming left V 1 base short and J 9 bases short, with 13 bases between.

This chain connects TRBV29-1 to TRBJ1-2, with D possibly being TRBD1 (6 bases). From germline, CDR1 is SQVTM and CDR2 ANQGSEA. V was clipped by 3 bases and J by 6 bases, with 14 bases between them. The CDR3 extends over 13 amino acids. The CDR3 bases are TGCAGCGTTGAGGGGGGGGCCGGTAATGGCTACACCTTC. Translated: CSVEGGAGNGYTF.

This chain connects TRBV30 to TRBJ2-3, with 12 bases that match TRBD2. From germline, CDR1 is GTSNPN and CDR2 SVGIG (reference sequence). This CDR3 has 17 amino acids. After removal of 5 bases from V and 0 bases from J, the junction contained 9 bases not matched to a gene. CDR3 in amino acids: CAWVGLAGGQSTDTQYF. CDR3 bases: TGTGCCTGGGTGGGACTAGCGGGTGGCCAAAGCACAGATACGCAGTATTTT.

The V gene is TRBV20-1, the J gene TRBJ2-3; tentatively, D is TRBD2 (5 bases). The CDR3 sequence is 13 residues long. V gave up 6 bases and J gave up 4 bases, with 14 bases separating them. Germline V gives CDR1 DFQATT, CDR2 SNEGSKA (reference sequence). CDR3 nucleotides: TGCAGTGCCACTAGAGAGGGTTCAGATACGCAGTATTTT. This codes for CSATREGSDTQYF.